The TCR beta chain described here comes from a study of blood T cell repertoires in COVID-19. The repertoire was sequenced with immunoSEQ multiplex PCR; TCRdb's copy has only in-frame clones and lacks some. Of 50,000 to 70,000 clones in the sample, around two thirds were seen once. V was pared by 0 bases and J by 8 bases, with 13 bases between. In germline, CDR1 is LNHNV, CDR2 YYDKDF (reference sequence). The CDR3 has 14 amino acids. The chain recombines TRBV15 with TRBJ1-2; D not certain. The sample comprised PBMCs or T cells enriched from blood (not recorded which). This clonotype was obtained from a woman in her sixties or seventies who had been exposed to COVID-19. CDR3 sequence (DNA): TGTGCCACCAGCAGAGATTTTGAGGGCCGGGGCTACACCTTC. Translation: CATSRDFEGRGYTF. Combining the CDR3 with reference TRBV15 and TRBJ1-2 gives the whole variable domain DAMVIQNPRYQVTQFGKPVTLSCSQTLNHNVMYWYQQKSSQAPKLLFHYYDKDFNNEADTPDNFQSRRPNTSFCFLDIRSPGLGDTAMYLCATSRDFEGRGYTFGSGTRLTVV.